This entry lists 4 T cell receptor beta chains sequenced from one sample in a study of T cell responses to AZD1222 COVID-19 vaccine. The protocol was immunoSEQ multiplex PCR, while the TCRdb copy is restricted to in-frame clones and leaves out a portion. The repertoire holds roughly 180,000 clones, 87% seen once, with 2.6% in the top ten. This material consisted of peripheral blood, taken on day 0 of AZD1222 vaccination. Receptors were obtained from an adult in good health.

The genes are TRBV19 and TRBJ1-1; D is unresolved. V was cut by 5 bases and J by 3 bases, with 16 bases left in between. Germline CDR1 LNHDA, CDR2 SQIVND (reference sequence). This CDR3 has 15 residues. In nucleotides, the CDR3 is TGTGCCAGTAGTTCCCCAGGTGTGTGGGACACTGAAGCTTTCTTT. It is translated as CASSSPGVWDTEAFF.

The chain uses TRBV6-6 and TRBJ2-5; D may be TRBD2 (7 bases). Deletions cut 2 bases from V and 5 bases from J, with 15 bases between. CDR1 is MNHNY and CDR2 is SVGAGI in the germline V gene (reference sequence). The CDR3 covers 15 residues. The CDR3 loop reads CASSYPRAGAETQYF. The CDR3 coding sequence is TGTGCCAGCAGTTACCCCCGCGCGGGGGCCGAGACCCAGTACTTC.

DNA for the CDR3: TGTGCCAGCAGCTTAGCAGGGAACTTACCACAGACGCAGTATTTT. It specifies CASSLAGNLPQTQYF. This sequence joins TRBV11-3 and TRBJ2-3; D is perhaps TRBD1 (5 bases). Germline lookup yields CDR1 SGHNT and CDR2 YENEEA. Trimming cost V 1 base and J 9 bases, with 17 bases left between them. The CDR3 consists of 15 residues.

This clone was counted a single time. V and J are TRBV6-5 and TRBJ1-1; possibly TRBD1 for D (6 bases). V lost 6 bases and J lost 1, with 15 bases in between. The CDR3 consists of 15 residues. The V gene's germline CDR1 is MNHEY and CDR2 SVGAGI. CDR3 bases: TGTGCCAGCAGCTTAAATGGGGGCTCGAACACTGAAGCTTTCTTT. This gives the protein CASSLNGGSNTEAFF.